This T cell receptor beta chain appears in the sequencing data of a study of T cells after yellow fever vaccination. The CDR3 loop spans 16 amino acids. Trimming took off 3 bases at V and 0 bases at J, with 11 bases between the two ends. General study results and limits: Contaminating bulk clonotypes could be abundant in FACS-sorted repertoires.

Template-switching 5'RACE yielded the TCR cDNA; a universal primer site and UMIs were added in the process. TCRdb independently ran MiXCR on the 5' RACE reads; one entry per CDR3 protein. The repertoire holds 340,000 or so distinct CDR3 sequences, with approximately 12% as singletons. Note on this clonotype: Its antigen is not known.

The sample was CD4+ T cells sorted from PBMCs, taken 15 days after the yellow fever booster vaccination. This TCR derives from a man aged 18-30 years who received the YFV17D yellow fever vaccine. V usage is TRBV12-3 or TRBV12-4 and J usage is TRBJ2-2; D call uncertain. CDR3 loop: CASSFFAYANTGELFF. CDR3 sequence (DNA): TGTGCCAGCAGTTTCTTCGCGTACGCGAACACCGGGGAGCTGTTTTTT.